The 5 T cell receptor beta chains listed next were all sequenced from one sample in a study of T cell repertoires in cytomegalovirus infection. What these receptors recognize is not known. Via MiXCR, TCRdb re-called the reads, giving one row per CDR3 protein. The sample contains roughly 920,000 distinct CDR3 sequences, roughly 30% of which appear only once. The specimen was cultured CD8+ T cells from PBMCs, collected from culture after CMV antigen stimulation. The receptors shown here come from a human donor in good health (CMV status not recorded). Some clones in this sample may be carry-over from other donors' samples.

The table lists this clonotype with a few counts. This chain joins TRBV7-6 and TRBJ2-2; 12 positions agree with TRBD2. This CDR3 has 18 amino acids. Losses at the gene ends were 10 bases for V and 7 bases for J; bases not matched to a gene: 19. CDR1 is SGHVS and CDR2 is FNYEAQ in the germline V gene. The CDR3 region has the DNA TGTGCCACGGTGCCAAACCGACTAGCGGGGGTCGTCAGCGGGGAGCTGTTTTTT. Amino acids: CATVPNRLAGVVSGELFF.

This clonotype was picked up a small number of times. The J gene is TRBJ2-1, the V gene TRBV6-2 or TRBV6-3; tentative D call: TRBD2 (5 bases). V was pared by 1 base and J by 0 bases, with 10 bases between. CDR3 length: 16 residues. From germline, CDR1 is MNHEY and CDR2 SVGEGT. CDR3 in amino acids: CASSYLGLASYNEQFF. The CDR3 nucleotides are TGTGCCAGCAGTTACTTAGGACTGGCCTCCTACAATGAGCAGTTCTTC.

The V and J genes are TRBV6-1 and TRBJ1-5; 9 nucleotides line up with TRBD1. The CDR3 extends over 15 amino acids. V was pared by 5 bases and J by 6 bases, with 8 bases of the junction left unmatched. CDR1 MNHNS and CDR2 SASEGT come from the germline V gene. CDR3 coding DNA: TGTGCCAGCAGTTTAGGACAGGGGCTCACTCAGCCCCAGCATTTT. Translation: CASSLGQGLTQPQHF.

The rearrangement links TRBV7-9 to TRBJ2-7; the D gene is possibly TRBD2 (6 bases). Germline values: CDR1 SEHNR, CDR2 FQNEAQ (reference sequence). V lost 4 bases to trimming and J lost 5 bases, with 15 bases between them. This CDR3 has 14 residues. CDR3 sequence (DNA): TGTGCCAGCAGCTCCCGTGGAGGGTTCCACGAGCAGTACTTC. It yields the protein CASSSRGGFHEQYF.

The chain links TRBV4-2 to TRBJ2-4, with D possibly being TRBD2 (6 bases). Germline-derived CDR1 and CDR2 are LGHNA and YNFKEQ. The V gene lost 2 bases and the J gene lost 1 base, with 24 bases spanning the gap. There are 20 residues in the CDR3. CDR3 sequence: CASSQRALAPSETAKNIQYF. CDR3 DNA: TGTGCCAGCAGCCAAAGAGCCCTTGCGCCTAGCGAGACGGCCAAAAACATTCAGTACTTC.